This T cell receptor beta chain was retrieved from a study of T cell responses to AZD1222 COVID-19 vaccine (dated by TCRdb to the early 2020s). With respect to the entire study: Because spike-specific TCR depth and breadth did not differ between the two schedules, AZD1222 recipients who got a second dose at roughly 4 weeks were pooled with those who got a second dose at roughly 12 weeks. Trial participants were enrolled into age subgroups of 18-55, 56-69 and 70-plus years, which contained approximately 150, 30 and 60 TCR-sequenced participants, respectively. A total of 233 trial participants underwent TCR sequencing, of whom 207 received two doses of AZD1222 and about 25 received two doses of the MenACWY control vaccine.

On this clone: Which antigen it targets is not known. Per-base qualities were not stored, and no clone one base away is much larger.

The sample's time point, from its label and the paper: baseline before first vaccination. Vaccinee samples came from UK trials COV001 and COV002, including a single-blind randomized controlled phase 2/3 trial of AZD1222 (ChAdOx1 nCoV-19) in healthy adults. Trial participant PBMC samples were collected at day 0 and day 28 after the second dose for TCRbeta chain sequencing. The CDR3 regions of human TCRbeta chains were subjected to immunosequencing. The authors' analysis ran thus. Repertoire TCRs were checked for matches against a reference library of SARS-CoV-2-specific TCRs that had been generated using the MIRA antigen-specificity platform. Breadth was defined as the fraction of unique TCRs that were SARS-CoV-2-associated, and depth was defined as the fraction of total T cells that were SARS-CoV-2-associated. Using the MIRA data, each spike-specific TCR was mapped to the spike region that the TCR reacts to and placed in a CD4 or CD8 class. Log10-transformed breadth and depth values were compared by one-way ANOVA with Sidak's multiple comparisons tests. Entries here come from immuneACCESS through TCRdb and include only in-frame sequences with V and J called. Some clones fail to appear in such tables; in the studies checked, an unresolved V gene covers under half of the shortfall, and the cause of the remainder is unknown. V and J calls and clone size are given by that table; D and trimming were obtained from the DNA. The sample table lists 97,000 or so clones, approximately 81% of them with a count of one. About 15% of the sample is taken by the ten largest.

The CDR3 measures 17 amino acids from cysteine to phenylalanine. The retained sequence is limited to the CDR3, 51 bases, with the frame set at the first base. The CDR1 and CDR2 encoded by the germline V gene (reference sequence) are MNHEY and SMNVEV. Trimming at the junction amounts to 3 bases on V and 0 bases on J, and the germline ends lie 15 bases apart. General study outcomes and caveats: The 56-69-year group was small, and its depth increase did not reach significance, likely because of low power. The vaccine-associated CD4 TCRs covered the entire spike protein, and the dominant responses fell in regions 160-218 and 743-854. Reportedly, almost half of the unique spike-specific TCRs recognized epitopes lying outside the regions that are mutated in the B.1.351 and B.1.1.7 variants. Participants were mostly white British, with more females than males. The authors suggested clonal diversity may have been underestimated. Because no day 14 peak-response samples were available, the repertoires could be characterized only after the peak T cell response. Conclusions about previously exposed vaccinees are limited because only five to seven AZD1222 recipients were SARS-CoV-2 seropositive at baseline. After two AZD1222 doses, both the breadth and the depth of spike-specific TCRs were significantly higher than at day 0 and than in MenACWY recipients.

The TCR sequence derives from an adult in good health. Rearrangement joined TRBV27 to TRBJ2-4; the D gene assignment is ambiguous. The sequencing used peripheral blood, collected on day 0 of AZD1222 vaccination. The base sequence is TGTGCCAGCAGTTTGGAGTTTGGCAATCTAGCCAAAAACATTCAGTACTTC. Its protein reads: CASSLEFGNLAKNIQYF.